This T cell receptor beta chain was sequenced for a study (dated by TCRdb to 2016 to 2017). A note on the overall study: Sequence and structural analyses were applied in the study to characterize human CD8+ TCR repertoires that recognize immunodominant viral antigens.

The germline V gene (reference sequence) gives CDR1 as DFQATT and CDR2 as SNEGSKA. From the cysteine through the phenylalanine, the CDR3 covers 19 amino acids. Just CDR3 DNA is preserved here, 57 bases in frame from base 1. Trimming removed 0 bases from V and 4 bases from J, leaving 27 bases between the germline ends. This clonotype is termed medium-sized (0.01 to 0.1%). Its antigen is not yet known. The sample holds no much larger clone one base away, and base qualities are not on file. Sequenced on an Illumina HiSeq 2500. TCRdb reanalyzed the raw reads on its own, using fastp at Q25 for trimming and MiXCR for clone calling, and kept in-frame beta chains. Entries are consolidated by CDR3 protein sequence, retaining the most common genes and DNA. This sample holds about 1,500 distinct CDR3 sequences; approximately 20% were observed only once. Clones ranked in the top ten supply 17% of the sample. Broad study findings and their caveats: Reports indicated that CD8+ TCR repertoires specific to different immunodominant viral antigens were highly diverse and distinct from one another.

The sequencing input was CD8+ T cells (not recorded whether cultured). The sequence was obtained from a female donor. The V and J segments used are TRBV20-1 and TRBJ2-5; TRBD2 is perhaps the D gene, given 5 matching bases. The CDR3 is CSARDSSGSRLTLAETQYF. The DNA is as follows: TGCAGTGCTAGAGATTCTAGTGGGTCCAGACTTACCCTAGCAGAGACCCAGTACTTC.